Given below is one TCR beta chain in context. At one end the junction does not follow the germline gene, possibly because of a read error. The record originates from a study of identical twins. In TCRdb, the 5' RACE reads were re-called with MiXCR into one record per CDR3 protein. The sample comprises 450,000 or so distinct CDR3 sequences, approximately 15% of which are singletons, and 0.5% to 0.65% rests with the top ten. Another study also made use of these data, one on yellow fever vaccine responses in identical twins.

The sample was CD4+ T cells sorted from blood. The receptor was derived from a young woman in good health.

The CDR3 DNA follows: TGCTGTGCCTACTCCGGACTAGCGGGGTTTCAAGAGACCCAGTACTTC. Amino acid sequence: CCAYSGLAGFQETQYF. This chain links TRBV20-1 with TRBJ2-5; TRBD2 matches 12 bases. CDR1 is DFQATT, CDR2 SNEGSKA, per germline (reference sequence). There are 16 residues in the CDR3.